The TCR beta chain described here comes from a study of molecular identifiers for immune sequencing clone quantification. Many counts were recorded for this clonotype. In germline, CDR1 is SEHNR, CDR2 FQNEAQ (reference sequence). This CDR3 is 14 amino acids long. V lost 5 bases to trimming and J lost 7 bases, with 17 bases between them. Previously described methods and listed TCR primers were employed for the bulk TCR libraries. MiXCR, applied by TCRdb to the PCR reads, yields one record per CDR3 protein. The data show around 460,000 distinct CDR3 sequences, with roughly 25% seen just once and 0.7% to 0.9% held by the top ten.

This receptor was identified in a human donor in good health. Some libraries in this study had Jurkat cell RNA spiked in. The V and J genes are TRBV7-9 and TRBJ1-1; D remains unclear. The specimen was naive CD8+ T cells from blood, with Jurkat cell RNA spiked in. The subset: FACS-sorted CD8+CD4-CCR7+CD45RA+ naive T cells. CDR3 bases: TGTGCCAGCAGCCCGATAGGCCGCCCCGATGAAGCTTTCTTT. Translated, it gives CASSPIGRPDEAFF.